A single sample gave rise to the 8 T cell receptor beta chains below, sequenced in a study of blood T cell repertoires in COVID-19. TCRdb's table, derived via immunoSEQ multiplex PCR, lists solely in-frame clones and lacks some. The sample lists roughly 150,000 clones; more than 70% were seen once. The sample was peripheral blood. Receptor source: a woman in her 70s who had recovered from COVID-19.

This sequence joins TRBV6-6 and TRBJ2-1, with D maybe TRBD2 (5 bases). Germline V lookup: CDR1 MNHNY, CDR2 SVGAGI (reference sequence). The CDR3 has 16 amino acids. Trimming took off 6 bases at V and 4 bases at J, with 19 bases between the two ends. CDR3 residues: CASSPRALGGYNEQFF. The CDR3 coding sequence is TGTGCCAGCAGCCCGCGGGCACTCGGCGGTTACAATGAGCAGTTCTTC.

This clone was detected ten times or more. The rearrangement uses TRBV7-2 and TRBJ2-7, with no clear D. CDR1 SGHTA and CDR2 FQGNSA come from the germline V gene. The CDR3 contains 15 residues. Trimming cost V 0 bases and J 2 bases, with 11 bases left between them. CDR3 in DNA: TGTGCCAGCAGCTTAGCGAGGTCAGATACCTACGAGCAGTACTTC. Translation gives CASSLARSDTYEQYF.

The rearrangement links TRBV5-6 to TRBJ2-5, with 9 bases fitting TRBD1. Germline-derived CDR1 and CDR2 are SGHDT and YYEEEE. Trimming took 3 bases from V and 1 from J; bases not matched to a gene: 7. The CDR3 runs to 16 residues. The CDR3 sequence is CASSSPRTGAQETQYF. In nucleotides, the CDR3 is TGTGCCAGCAGCTCACCTCGGACAGGGGCCCAAGAGACCCAGTACTTC.

This clone was found a few times. The CDR3 DNA is TGTGCCAGGACCACAGGCTCTAATTCACCCCTCCACTTT. Protein: CARTTGSNSPLHF. This rearrangement joins TRBV2 to TRBJ1-6; possible D gene TRBD1, 5 bases. The CDR3 loop spans 13 amino acids. V lost 9 bases to trimming and J lost 6 bases, with 12 bases between them. Germline V gives CDR1 SNHLY, CDR2 FYNNEI.

The chain recombines TRBV9 with TRBJ2-7; the match to TRBD2 covers 12 bases. CDR3 length: 17 residues. With 3 bases clipped from V and 3 bases from J, the junction kept 10 bases outside the gene matches. The germline V gene has CDR1 SGDLS and CDR2 YYNGEE. The chain's CDR3 is CASSATSGSFRDYEQYF. CDR3 nucleotide sequence: TGTGCCAGCAGCGCGACTAGCGGGAGCTTTAGGGACTACGAGCAGTACTTC.

This clone was picked up a small number of times. The chain employs TRBV19 and TRBJ1-5, with D hard to call. CDR1 LNHDA and CDR2 SQIVND come from the germline V gene (reference sequence). V lost 3 bases, J lost 6 bases, and 3 bases lay in between. The CDR3 loop spans 11 amino acids. CDR3 sequence: CASSIGQPQHF. The CDR3 DNA reads TGTGCCAGTAGTATCGGTCAGCCCCAGCATTTT.

This sequence joins TRBV7-9 and TRBJ2-1; 7 bases map to TRBD2. The CDR3 runs 21 residues. Germline V gene lookup returns CDR1 SEHNR and CDR2 FQNEAQ (reference sequence). Unmatched junction bases numbered 24, after V lost 7 bases and J lost 0 bases. The chain's CDR3 is CASTSGGRDPRTPSSYNEQFF. CDR3 bases: TGTGCCAGCACCTCCGGGGGGAGGGACCCCCGAACCCCAAGCTCCTACAATGAGCAGTTCTTC.

This sequence joins TRBV30 and TRBJ2-7; 13 bases match TRBD2. The CDR3 is made up of 14 amino acids. Germline V gene lookup returns CDR1 GTSNPN and CDR2 SVGIG (reference sequence). The V segment lost 5 bases and the J segment 7 bases; nucleotides outside the gene matches: 8. CDR3 region: CAWGQGLAGREQYF. The CDR3 nucleotides read TGTGCCTGGGGTCAGGGACTAGCGGGAAGGGAGCAGTACTTC.